The present entry profiles one T cell receptor beta chain with its context. Its specificity is not known. This record belongs to a study of T cell responses to AZD1222 COVID-19 vaccine. The CDR3 consists of 16 residues. CDR1 is MNHEY and CDR2 is SVGAGI in the germline V gene. Trimming cost V 2 bases and J 4 bases; bases outside gene matches: 8. Repertoires were generated with immunoSEQ multiplex PCR, while TCRdb's copy carries only in-frame clones and drops some. Among about 120,000 clones listed, about 90% were seen once. Study observations and caveats: Clonal diversity was possibly underestimated, and white British individuals and females predominated among donors.

The material was peripheral blood, obtained on day 0 of AZD1222 vaccination. This TCR came from an adult in good health. The J gene is TRBJ1-1, the V gene TRBV6-5, with 9 positions matching TRBD1. CDR3 sequence: CASSYGTGTLGTEAFF. CDR3 nucleotides: TGTGCCAGCAGTTACGGGACAGGGACATTGGGCACTGAAGCTTTCTTT.